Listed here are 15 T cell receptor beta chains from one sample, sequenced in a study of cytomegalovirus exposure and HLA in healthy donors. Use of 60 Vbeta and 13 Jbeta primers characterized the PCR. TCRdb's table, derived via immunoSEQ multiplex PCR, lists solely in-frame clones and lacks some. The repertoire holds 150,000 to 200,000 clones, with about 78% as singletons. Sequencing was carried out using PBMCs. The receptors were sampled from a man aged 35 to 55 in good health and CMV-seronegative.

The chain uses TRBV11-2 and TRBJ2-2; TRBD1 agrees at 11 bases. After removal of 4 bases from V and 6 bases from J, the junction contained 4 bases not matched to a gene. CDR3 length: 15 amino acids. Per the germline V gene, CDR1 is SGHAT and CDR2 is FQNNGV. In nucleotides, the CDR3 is TGTGCCAGCAGCTCAGGACAGGGGGCAGCCGGGGAGCTGTTTTTT. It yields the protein CASSSGQGAAGELFF. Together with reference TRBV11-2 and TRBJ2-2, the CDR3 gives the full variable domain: EAGVAQSPRYKIIEKRQSVAFWCNPISGHATLYWYQQILGQGPKLLIQFQNNGVVDDSQLPKDRFSAERLKGVDSTLKIQPAKLEDSAVYLCASSSGQGAAGELFFGEGSRLTVL.

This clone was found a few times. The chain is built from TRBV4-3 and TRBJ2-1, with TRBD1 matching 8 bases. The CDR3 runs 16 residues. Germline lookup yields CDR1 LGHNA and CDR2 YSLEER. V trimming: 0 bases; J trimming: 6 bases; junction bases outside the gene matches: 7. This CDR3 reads CASSQDARGRVNEQFF. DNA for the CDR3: TGCGCCAGCAGCCAAGATGCCAGGGGGCGGGTCAATGAGCAGTTCTTC.

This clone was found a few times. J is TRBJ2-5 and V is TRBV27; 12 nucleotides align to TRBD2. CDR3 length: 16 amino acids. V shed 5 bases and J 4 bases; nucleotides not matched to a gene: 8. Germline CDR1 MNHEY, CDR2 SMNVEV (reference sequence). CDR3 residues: CASSTSTSGSTETQYF. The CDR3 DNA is TGTGCCAGCAGTACATCGACTAGCGGGAGCACAGAGACCCAGTACTTC.

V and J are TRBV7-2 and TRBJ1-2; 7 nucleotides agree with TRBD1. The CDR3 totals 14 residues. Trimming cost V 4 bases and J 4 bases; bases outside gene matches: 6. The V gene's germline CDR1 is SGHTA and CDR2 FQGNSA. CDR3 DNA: TGTGCCAGCAGCTCGGGACAGAAATTCTATGGCTACACCTTC. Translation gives CASSSGQKFYGYTF.

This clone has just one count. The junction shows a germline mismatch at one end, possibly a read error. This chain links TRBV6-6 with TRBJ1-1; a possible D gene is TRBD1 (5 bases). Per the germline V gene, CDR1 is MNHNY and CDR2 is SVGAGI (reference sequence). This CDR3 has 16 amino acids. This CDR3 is CASRLAQGGGNAEAFF. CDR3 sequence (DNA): TGTGCCAGCAGGTTAGCTCAGGGTGGAGGGAACGCTGAAGCTTTCTTT.

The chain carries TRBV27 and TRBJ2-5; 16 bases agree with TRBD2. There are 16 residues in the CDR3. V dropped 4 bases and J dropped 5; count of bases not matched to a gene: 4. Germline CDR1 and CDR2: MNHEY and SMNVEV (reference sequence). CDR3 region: CASSSGLAGGWETQYF. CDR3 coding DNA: TGTGCCAGCAGTTCGGGACTAGCGGGAGGGTGGGAGACCCAGTACTTC.

The CDR3 sequence: CASSEARAFF. The CDR3 DNA is TGTGCCAGCAGTGAAGCGCGCGCTTTCTTT. The rearrangement links TRBV6-1 to TRBJ1-1; D uncertain. The CDR3 runs 10 residues. V lost 0 bases and J lost 11, with 4 bases in between. Germline loops: CDR1 MNHNS, CDR2 SASEGT.

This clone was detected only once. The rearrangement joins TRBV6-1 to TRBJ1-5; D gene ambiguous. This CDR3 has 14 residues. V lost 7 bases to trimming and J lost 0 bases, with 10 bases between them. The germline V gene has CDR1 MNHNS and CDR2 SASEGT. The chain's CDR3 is CASTEKYSNQPQHF. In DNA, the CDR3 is TGTGCCAGCACAGAAAAATATAGCAATCAGCCCCAGCATTTT.

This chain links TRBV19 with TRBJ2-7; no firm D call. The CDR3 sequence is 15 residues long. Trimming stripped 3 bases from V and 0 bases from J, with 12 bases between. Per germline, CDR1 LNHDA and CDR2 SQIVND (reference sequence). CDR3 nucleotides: TGTGCCAGTAGTATGAGATCGTCCTCCTCCTACGAGCAGTACTTC. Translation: CASSMRSSSSYEQYF.

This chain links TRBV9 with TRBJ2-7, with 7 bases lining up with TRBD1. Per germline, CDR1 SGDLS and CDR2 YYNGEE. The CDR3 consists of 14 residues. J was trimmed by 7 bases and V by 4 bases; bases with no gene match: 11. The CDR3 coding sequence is TGTGCCAGCAGCCCCCCCGACAGGGATATAGAGCAGTACTTC. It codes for CASSPPDRDIEQYF.

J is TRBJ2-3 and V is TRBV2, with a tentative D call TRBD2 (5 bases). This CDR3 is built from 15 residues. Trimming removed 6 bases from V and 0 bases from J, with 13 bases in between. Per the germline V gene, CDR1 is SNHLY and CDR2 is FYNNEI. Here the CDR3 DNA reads TGTGCCAGCAGCCCGGACTTAACTAGCACAGATACGCAGTATTTT. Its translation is CASSPDLTSTDTQYF.

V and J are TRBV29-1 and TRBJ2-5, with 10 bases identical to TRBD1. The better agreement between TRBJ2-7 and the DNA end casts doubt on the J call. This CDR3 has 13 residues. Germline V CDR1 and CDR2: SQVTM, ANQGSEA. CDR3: CSVRTGGPYEQYF. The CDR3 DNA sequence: TGCAGCGTCCGGACAGGGGGTCCCTACGAGCAGTACTTC.

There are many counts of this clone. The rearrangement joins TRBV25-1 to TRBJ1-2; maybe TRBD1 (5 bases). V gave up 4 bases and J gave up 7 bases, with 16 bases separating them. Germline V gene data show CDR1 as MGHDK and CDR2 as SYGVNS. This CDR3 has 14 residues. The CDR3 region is CASSGLQVDGGYTF. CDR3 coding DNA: TGTGCCAGCAGTGGATTACAGGTCGATGGTGGCTACACCTTC.

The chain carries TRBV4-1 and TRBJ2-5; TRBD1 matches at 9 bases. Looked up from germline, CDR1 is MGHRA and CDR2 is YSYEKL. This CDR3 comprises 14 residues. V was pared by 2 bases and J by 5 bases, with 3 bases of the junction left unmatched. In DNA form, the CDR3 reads TGCGCCAGCAGCCAACGACAGGGGGGGGAGACCCAGTACTTC. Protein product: CASSQRQGGETQYF.

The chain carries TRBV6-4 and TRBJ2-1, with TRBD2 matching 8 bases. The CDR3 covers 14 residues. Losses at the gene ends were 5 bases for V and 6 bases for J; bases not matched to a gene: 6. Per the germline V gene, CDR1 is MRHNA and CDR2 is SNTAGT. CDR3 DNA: TGTGCCAGCAGTCCGGGAGGGGCGGTCAATGAGCAGTTCTTC. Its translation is CASSPGGAVNEQFF.